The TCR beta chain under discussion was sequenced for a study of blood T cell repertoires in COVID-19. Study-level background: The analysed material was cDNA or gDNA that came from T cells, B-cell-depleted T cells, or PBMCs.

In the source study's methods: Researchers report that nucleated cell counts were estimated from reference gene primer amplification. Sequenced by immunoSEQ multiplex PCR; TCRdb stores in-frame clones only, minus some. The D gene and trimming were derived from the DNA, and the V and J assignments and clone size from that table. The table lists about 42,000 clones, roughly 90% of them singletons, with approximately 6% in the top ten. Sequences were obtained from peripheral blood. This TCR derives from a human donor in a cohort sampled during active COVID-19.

Here the CDR3 reads CASPQTPDYEQYF. The CDR3, as DNA: TGTGCCAGTCCTCAGACACCCGATTACGAGCAGTACTTC. The chain combines TRBV6-5 with TRBJ2-7; D gene ambiguous. CDR3 length: 13 amino acids. V shed 9 bases and J shed 4 bases, with 16 bases lying between them. Germline assignment: CDR1 MNHEY and CDR2 SVGAGI.